The clone carrying this TCR beta chain showed up just a few times. No treatment of any kind had been given to any patient before thyroid surgery. MiXCR reprocessed the PCR reads for TCRdb. The table includes 14,000 or so clones, 32% detected once. This sample was taken from a study of metastatic and nonmetastatic thyroid tumors. The CDR3 extends over 14 amino acids. V gave up 6 bases and J gave up 6 bases, with 17 bases separating them. From germline, CDR1 is MNHEY and CDR2 SMNVEV (reference sequence). This receptor was identified in a female donor with papillary thyroid cancer or a benign thyroid nodule (not recorded which). Some clones in this sample may be carry-over from other donors' samples. The sequencing input was tumor tissue. This chain uses TRBV27 with TRBJ1-1; D is possibly TRBD1 (6 bases). CDR3 in DNA: TGTGCCAGCAGCAAAAACAGGGTTGAGTCTGAAGCTTTCTTT. Amino acids: CASSKNRVESEAFF.